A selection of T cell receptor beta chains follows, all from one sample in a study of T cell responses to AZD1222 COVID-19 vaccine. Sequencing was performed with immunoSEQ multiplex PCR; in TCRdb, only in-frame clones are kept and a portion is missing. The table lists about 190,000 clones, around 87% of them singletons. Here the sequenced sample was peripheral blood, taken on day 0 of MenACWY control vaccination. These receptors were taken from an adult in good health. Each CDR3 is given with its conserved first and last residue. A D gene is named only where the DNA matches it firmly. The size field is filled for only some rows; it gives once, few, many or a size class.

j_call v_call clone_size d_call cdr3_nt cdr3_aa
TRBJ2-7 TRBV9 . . TGTGCCAGCAGCGTTTCCGGTGGACCCGAGCAGTACTTC CASSVSGGPEQYF
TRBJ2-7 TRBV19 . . TGTGCCAGTAGACGCGGACTACCGCCCTACGAGCAGTACTTC CASRRGLPPYEQYF
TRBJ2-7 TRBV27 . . TGTGCCAGCAGTTTATCCGCCTCGCCAGGGTTCGGCGAGCAGTACTTC CASSLSASPGFGEQYF
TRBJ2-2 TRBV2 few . TGTGCCAGCAGTGAAGCGAGGTGGAACGGGGAGCTGTTTTTT CASSEARWNGELFF
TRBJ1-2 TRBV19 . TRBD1 TGTGCCAGTAGTATAGATCGAGGGGGCGGCTACACCTTC CASSIDRGGGYTF
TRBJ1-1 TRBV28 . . TGTGCCAGCAGTTTCGCAGCACGGAACACTGAAGCTTTCTTT CASSFAARNTEAFF
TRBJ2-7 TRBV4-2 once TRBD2 TGTGCCAGCAGCCAAGCGGGGACTAGCGGGAGCATCTACGAGCAGTACTTC CASSQAGTSGSIYEQYF
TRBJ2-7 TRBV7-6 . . TGTGCCAGCAGCTTAAAAGGGGGGAACGAGCAGTACTTC CASSLKGGNEQYF
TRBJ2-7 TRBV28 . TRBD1 TGTGCCAGCAGTTTTTGGACAGGGGATTTCTACGAGCAGTACTTC CASSFWTGDFYEQYF
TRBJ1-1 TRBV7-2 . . TGTGCCAGCAGCTTATTCGTTGCGTTAGGGAAGAACACTGAAGCTTTCTTT CASSLFVALGKNTEAFF
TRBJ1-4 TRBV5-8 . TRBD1 TGTGCCAGCAGAACCGGGACAGTGGATGAAAAACTGTTTTTT CASRTGTVDEKLFF
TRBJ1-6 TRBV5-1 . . TGCGCCAGCAGCTTGGTGGCAGGGGATTCACCCCTCCACTTT CASSLVAGDSPLHF
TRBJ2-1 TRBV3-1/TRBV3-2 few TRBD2 TGTGCCAGCAGCCAAGTAGCGGGAGAGATTGAGCAGTTCTTC CASSQVAGEIEQFF
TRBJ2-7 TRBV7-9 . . TGTGCCAGCAGCCCCCCGGACAGCGGCAGGGACTACGAGCAGTACTTC CASSPPDSGRDYEQYF
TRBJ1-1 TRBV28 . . TGTGCCAGCAGTTTAATAGGGTCGCGGACTGAAGCTTTCTTT CASSLIGSRTEAFF
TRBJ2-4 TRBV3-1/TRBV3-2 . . TGTGCCAGCAGCCACCGTACCCCATTGACTAGGGCGAACATTCAGTACTTC CASSHRTPLTRANIQYF
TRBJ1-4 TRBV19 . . TGTGCCAGTAGTATCGGGGAGACAGGTGAAAAACTGTTTTTT CASSIGETGEKLFF
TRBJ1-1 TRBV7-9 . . TGTGCCAGCAGCCCCATATTAGGGGTTGAAGCTTTCTTT CASSPILGVEAFF
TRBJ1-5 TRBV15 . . TGTGCCACCAGCAGAGATGAGGCCCCCGGTACCCAGCATTTT CATSRDEAPGTQHF
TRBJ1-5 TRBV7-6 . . TGTGCCAGCAGCTACGACAATTCTTTAGGGCAGCCCCAGCATTTT CASSYDNSLGQPQHF
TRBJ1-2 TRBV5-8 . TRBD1 TGTGCCAGCAGCTTCCGGGACAGGGTGTCCGGCTACACCTTC CASSFRDRVSGYTF
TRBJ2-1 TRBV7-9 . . TGTGCCAGCAGCGCGCCGGGACCTCCCCCCAATGAGCAGTTCTTC CASSAPGPPPNEQFF
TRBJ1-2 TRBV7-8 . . TGTGCCAGCAGCTTAGCGCGGAAGGGCCACTATGGCTACACCTTC CASSLARKGHYGYTF
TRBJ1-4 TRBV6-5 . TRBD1 TGTGCCAGCAGTTACTCGTACAGGGGTGACGAAAAACTGTTTTTT CASSYSYRGDEKLFF
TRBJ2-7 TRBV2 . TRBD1 TGTGCCACCGAAAGGACAGGGGCCGCCTACGAGCAGTACTTC CATERTGAAYEQYF
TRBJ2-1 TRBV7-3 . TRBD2 TGTGCCAGCAGCCCAAGACTAGCGGGGGGGTCCTACAATGAGCAGTTCTTC CASSPRLAGGSYNEQFF
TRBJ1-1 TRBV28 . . TGTGCCAGCAGTTTGGCAGGGGAGTTTGAAGCTTTCTTT CASSLAGEFEAFF
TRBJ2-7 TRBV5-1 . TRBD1 TGCGCCAGCAGCTTGGCCCGGGACAGAGGTTACGAGCAGTACTTC CASSLARDRGYEQYF